These 29 T cell receptor beta chains were sequenced from one sample in a study of Graves' ophthalmopathy and Graves' hyperthyroidism. Amplified TCR beta CDR3 regions were obtained using RNA transcripts as template. RT-PCR with HTBI primers came first, then second-round multiplex PCR. TCRdb ran MiXCR on the multiplex PCR reads and lists one entry per CDR3 protein. The data contain 660,000 or so distinct CDR3 sequences, roughly 41% of them singletons. The sequencing sample was made of peripheral blood. Every receptor here comes from an adult man with Graves' ophthalmopathy.

V gene TRBV20-1 combines with J gene TRBJ1-1; the D is unclear. The CDR3 is 11 amino acids. Trimming took off 6 bases at V and 10 bases at J, with 15 bases between the two ends. The germline V gene has CDR1 DFQATT and CDR2 SNEGSKA (reference sequence). CDR3 sequence: CSAPGEIGAFF. The CDR3 nucleotides read TGCAGTGCCCCGGGAGAGATCGGAGCTTTCTTT.

Of note for this clonotype: This may stem from a read error, because a much larger clone lies one nucleotide away. J is TRBJ1-2 and V is TRBV25-1, with D unresolved. Between the trimmed V and J ends, which lost 5 bases and 4 bases, there was a span of 14 bases. This CDR3 spans 14 amino acids. The germline V gene has CDR1 MGHDK and CDR2 SYGVNS. The CDR3 reads CASSSTGFGYGYTF. As DNA, the CDR3 is TGTGCCAGCAGTTCGACGGGGTTTGGCTATGGCTACACCTTC.

The chain couples TRBV20-1 to TRBJ2-7, with 9 bases lining up with TRBD2. The CDR3 length is 14 residues. V was pared by 3 bases and J by 2 bases, with 5 bases of the junction left unmatched. From germline, CDR1 is DFQATT and CDR2 SNEGSKA (reference sequence). For the CDR3, the DNA is TGCAGTGCTAGTTGGCGGGGGGGGGCCTACGAGCAGTACTTC. Its translation is CSASWRGGAYEQYF.

This clonotype was seen only a few times. J is TRBJ1-5 and V is TRBV9; TRBD2 agrees at 7 bases. The closer fit of TRBJ2-3 to the DNA end suggests the J call may be wrong. The CDR3 covers 15 residues. CDR1 and CDR2 from the germline V gene are SGDLS and YYNGEE. The CDR3 region is CASSGRGGRTDTQYF. The CDR3 DNA reads TGTGCCAGCAGCGGGCGCGGGGGAAGGACAGATACGCAGTATTTT.

J is TRBJ2-2 and V is TRBV4-2; 11 nucleotides align to TRBD2. The length of the CDR3 is 17 residues. The germline CDR1 and CDR2 sequences are LGHNA and YNFKEQ. The J segment lost 7 bases and the V segment lost 0 bases, leaving 7 bases of the junction unmatched. The CDR3 sequence: CASSQEELAGGGGELFF. In DNA form, the CDR3 reads TGTGCCAGCAGCCAAGAGGAGCTAGCGGGAGGAGGCGGGGAGCTGTTTTTT.

The CDR3 region is CASSQLSSGGGYEQYF. The CDR3 region has the DNA TGTGCCAGCAGCCAACTTTCGTCCGGGGGAGGCTACGAGCAGTACTTC. The chain joins TRBV7-2 to TRBJ2-7, with TRBD2 as a possible D gene (6 bases). The CDR3 is 16 residues long. The V gene's germline CDR1 is SGHTA and CDR2 FQGNSA. Trimming removed 5 bases at V and 3 bases at J, with 20 bases between.

This chain links TRBV15 with TRBJ1-1, with D maybe TRBD1 (6 bases). CDR1 is LNHNV and CDR2 is YYDKDF in the germline V gene (reference sequence). The ends were cut back, 6 bases at V and 5 bases at J, with 19 bases in the middle. This CDR3 has 15 amino acids. DNA of the CDR3: TGTGCCACCAGTAGCCCGGACAGACTGGGAACTGAAGCTTTCTTT. Protein: CATSSPDRLGTEAFF. Supplemented by reference TRBV15 and TRBJ1-1, the full variable domain reads DAMVIQNPRYQVTQFGKPVTLSCSQTLNHNVMYWYQQKSSQAPKLLFHYYDKDFNNEADTPDNFQSRRPNTSFCFLDIRSPGLGDTAMYLCATSSPDRLGTEAFFGQGTRLTVV.

The chain is built from TRBV2 and TRBJ1-4; D is unresolved. CDR3 size: 11 residues. Germline loops: CDR1 SNHLY, CDR2 FYNNEI. V lost 7 bases to trimming and J lost 8 bases, with 8 bases between them. CDR3 loop: CASNGQEKLFF. The CDR3 coding sequence is TGTGCCAGCAATGGTCAGGAAAAACTGTTTTTT.

This clonotype was detected a few times. This chain links TRBV6-5 with TRBJ2-2; 7 nucleotides align to TRBD2. The CDR3 is 13 amino acids. The germline CDR1 and CDR2 sequences are MNHEY and SVGAGI. J was trimmed by 3 bases and V by 8 bases; bases with no gene match: 3. This CDR3 is CASREADTGELFF. The CDR3 DNA reads as TGTGCCAGCCGGGAGGCGGACACCGGGGAGCTGTTTTTT.

This clonotype was seen at least ten times. The chain uses TRBV5-6 and TRBJ1-2; D is ambiguous. The V gene's germline CDR1 is SGHDT and CDR2 YYEEEE. V was cut by 1 base and J by 4 bases, with 8 bases left in between. This CDR3 has 13 residues. CDR3 sequence: CASSLPEVYGYTF. The CDR3 bases are TGTGCCAGCAGCTTGCCCGAAGTCTATGGCTACACCTTC.

The J gene is TRBJ1-2, the V gene TRBV10-2, with 7 bases lining up with TRBD1. Germline V gives CDR1 WSHSY, CDR2 SAAADI. The CDR3 loop spans 11 amino acids. The J segment lost 8 bases and the V segment lost 10 bases, leaving 7 bases of the junction unmatched. The CDR3 protein is CATRGDSGYTF. The CDR3 DNA reads TGCGCCACCAGGGGGGACAGCGGCTACACCTTC.

This clonotype was counted at least ten times. The J gene is TRBJ1-1, the V gene TRBV6-5; 8 bases map to TRBD1. There are 16 residues in the CDR3. Looked up from germline, CDR1 is MNHEY and CDR2 is SVGAGI. The V and J ends lost 7 bases and 0 bases, in that order; junction bases with no gene match: 10. CDR3 in amino acids: CASKPRGLGVNTEAFF. The DNA of the CDR3 is TGTGCCAGCAAACCCAGGGGGCTGGGTGTGAACACTGAAGCTTTCTTT.

Regarding this clonotype: With a much larger clone just one base away, this may be a read error. V and J are TRBV19 and TRBJ2-7; possible D gene TRBD2, 6 bases. CDR3 length: 14 residues. The germline V gene has CDR1 LNHDA and CDR2 SQIVND (reference sequence). The chain's CDR3 is CACSISRTAGEQYF. Here the CDR3 DNA reads TGTGCCTGTAGTATATCCAGGACTGCGGGGGAGCAGTACTTC.

This clonotype was recorded only once. The chain links TRBV7-7 to TRBJ2-5; no definite D call. Trimming cost V 1 base and J 7 bases, with 16 bases left between them. CDR3 length equals 15 residues. Germline values: CDR1 SSHAT, CDR2 FNYEAQ (reference sequence). CDR3 in DNA: TGTGCCAGCAGCTTAGGCGTAGGGATCCGCCCGACCCAGTACTTC. It yields the protein CASSLGVGIRPTQYF.

This clonotype occurred many times. This chain joins TRBV5-8 and TRBJ1-5; maybe TRBD1 (5 bases). The ends were cut back, 4 bases at V and 1 base at J, with 18 bases in the middle. The V gene's germline CDR1 is SGHTS and CDR2 YDEGEE. CDR3 length equals 17 residues. CDR3 nucleotide sequence: TGTGCCAGCAGCCCCCCGCAGGGTAGAGTAAGCAATCAGCCCCAGCATTTT. Translated: CASSPPQGRVSNQPQHF.

The chain is built from TRBV10-3 and TRBJ2-7; 12 nucleotides line up with TRBD2. V lost 10 bases and J lost 2; bases outside the gene matches: 12. This CDR3 contains 16 residues. Per the germline V gene, CDR1 is ENHRY and CDR2 is SYGVKD. The CDR3 coding sequence is TGTGCCAGCAGGGAACTAGCGGGGGGCCGAACCTACGAGCAGTACTTC. Its protein product is CASRELAGGRTYEQYF.

The chain links TRBV25-1 to TRBJ2-5; unclear D gene. Trimming removed 8 bases at V and 5 bases at J, with 18 bases between. Germline lookup yields CDR1 MGHDK and CDR2 SYGVNS. The length of the CDR3 is 14 residues. CDR3 DNA sequence: TGTGCCAGCTCACCACCCAACGGTATCGAGACCCAGTACTTC. This codes for CASSPPNGIETQYF.

V and J are TRBV9 and TRBJ1-1; D unclear. Trimming pared 0 bases from V and 3 bases from J, leaving 12 bases between. CDR3 length: 15 amino acids. Germline V gene sequence: CDR1 SGDLS, CDR2 YYNGEE. The chain's CDR3 is CASSVGTSGDTEAFF. As DNA, the CDR3 is TGTGCCAGCAGCGTAGGGACTAGCGGGGACACTGAAGCTTTCTTT.

In this sample, this clonotype turned up many times. This chain joins TRBV7-3 and TRBJ1-6; TRBD1 is a possible D gene (5 bases). Per the germline V gene, CDR1 is SGHTA and CDR2 is FQGTGA. CDR3 length: 14 residues. Trimming stripped 3 bases from V and 10 bases from J, with 13 bases between. CDR3 coding DNA: TGTGCCAGCAGCTTCGGGAACAGGCGCTCACCCCTCCACTTT. Its protein product is CASSFGNRRSPLHF.

The chain joins TRBV29-1 to TRBJ1-2, with 9 nucleotides matching TRBD1. Germline CDR1 and CDR2: SQVTM and ANQGSEA. V shed 6 bases, J shed 4 bases, and the junction held 9 bases outside the gene matches. The CDR3 contains 14 residues. Here the CDR3 DNA reads TGCAGCGTCGCAATAACAGGGGGCGGCTATGGCTACACCTTC. Protein sequence: CSVAITGGGYGYTF.

This clonotype came up a few times. J is TRBJ1-3 and V is TRBV6-5; no clear D gene. The CDR3 has 15 amino acids. Germline values: CDR1 MNHEY, CDR2 SVGAGI. The germline V and J ends were trimmed by 2 bases and 0 bases, with 8 bases remaining between them. CDR3 amino acids: CASSYKWDSGNTIYF. The CDR3 DNA reads TGTGCCAGCAGTTACAAATGGGACTCTGGAAACACCATATATTTT.

The rearrangement joins TRBV25-1 to TRBJ2-6; D possibly corresponds to TRBD1 (5 bases). CDR3 length: 16 amino acids. V was clipped by 8 bases and J by 1 base, with 15 bases between them. Germline CDR1 is MGHDK and CDR2 is SYGVNS. This CDR3 is CASETTASSGANVLTF. DNA for the CDR3: TGTGCCAGCGAGACGACAGCTTCATCTGGGGCCAACGTCCTGACTTTC.

This clonotype was seen repeatedly, ten times or more. The gene calls are TRBV10-3 and TRBJ2-6, with TRBD1 identical over 11 bases. Per the germline V gene, CDR1 is ENHRY and CDR2 is SYGVKD. With V trimmed by 10 bases and J by 2 bases, 4 bases remained unmatched. The CDR3 is 15 residues long. The CDR3 protein is CASRGQGAGANVLTF. CDR3 bases: TGTGCCAGCAGGGGACAGGGGGCTGGGGCCAACGTCCTGACTTTC.

As concerns this clonotype: A much larger clone is a single base away; this may be a read error. The chain is built from TRBV19 and TRBJ1-2, with D tentatively TRBD1 (5 bases). Germline V gene sequence: CDR1 LNHDA, CDR2 SQIVND (reference sequence). The CDR3 loop spans 13 amino acids. V gave up 5 bases and J gave up 4 bases, with 11 bases separating them. The CDR3 DNA is TGTGCCAGTAGTGGGGCCATAGGCTATGGCTACACCTTC. Its protein product is CASSGAIGYGYTF.

This clonotype was seen more than once but under ten times. This chain links TRBV19 with TRBJ2-7; D is undetermined. Germline V CDR1 and CDR2: LNHDA, SQIVND (reference sequence). Trimming removed 7 bases from V and 1 base from J, with 14 bases in between. CDR3 length: 14 amino acids. For the CDR3, the DNA is TGTGCCAGTATGCTCACGGACGGATCCTACGAGCAGTACTTC. As protein: CASMLTDGSYEQYF.

This clonotype was picked up many times. The rearrangement uses TRBV7-3 and TRBJ2-2; the D call may be TRBD1 or TRBD2 (5 bases each). Germline CDR1 and CDR2: SGHTA and FQGTGA. The ends were cut back, 3 bases at V and 1 base at J, with 6 bases in the middle. This CDR3 is built from 14 residues. The CDR3 region is CASSFGGNTGELFF. The DNA for the CDR3 is TGTGCCAGCAGCTTTGGGGGGAACACCGGGGAGCTGTTTTTT.

This clonotype was recorded at least ten times. This chain uses TRBV7-6 with TRBJ2-7, with 7 positions matching TRBD1. There are 16 residues in the CDR3. Trimming cost V 5 bases and J 0 bases; bases outside gene matches: 10. The germline V gene has CDR1 SGHVS and CDR2 FNYEAQ. CDR3 in amino acids: CASSQTAGTVSYEQYF. The CDR3 coding sequence is TGTGCCAGCAGCCAAACCGCCGGGACAGTCTCCTACGAGCAGTACTTC. The whole variable domain, filled in from reference TRBV7-6 and TRBJ2-7, reads GAGVSQSPRYKVTKRGQDVALRCDPISGHVSLYWYRQALGQGPEFLTYFNYEAQQDKSGLPNDRFSAERPEGSISTLTIQRTEQRDSAMYRCASSQTAGTVSYEQYFGPGTRLTVT.

Ten or more counts support this clonotype. V usage is TRBV20-1 and J usage is TRBJ1-6; 8 bases fit TRBD1. The CDR3 runs 13 residues. The germline V gene has CDR1 DFQATT and CDR2 SNEGSKA (reference sequence). Trimming cost V 5 bases and J 7 bases; bases outside gene matches: 4. Written as DNA, the CDR3 is TGCAGTGCTCATGGACAGGGCAATTCACCCCTCCACTTT. Encoded protein: CSAHGQGNSPLHF.

This clonotype was observed at least ten times. V and J are TRBV9 and TRBJ2-5, with 9 bases aligning to TRBD2. Trimming removed 2 bases from V and 4 bases from J; junction bases left unmatched: 9. The CDR3 runs to 16 residues. Germline-derived CDR1 and CDR2 are SGDLS and YYNGEE. The CDR3 loop reads CASSVRPAGGRETQYF. As DNA, the CDR3 is TGTGCCAGCAGCGTTCGTCCAGCGGGAGGAAGAGAGACCCAGTACTTC.